Included here is one T cell receptor beta chain sequence, with context. The sample originates from a study of blood T cell repertoires in COVID-19. Whole-study context: Spain, Italy and the United States supplied samples that represented acute and convalescent COVID-19. From T cells, B-cell-depleted T cells, or PBMCs came the material, which was cDNA or gDNA.

Per the authors' pipeline: From reference gene primer amplification, estimates of nucleated cell counts were derived. Only in-frame clones appear in the TCRdb table, and some are missing; sequencing was by immunoSEQ multiplex PCR. V, J and clone size are those of that table, while D and trimming were read from the DNA. The data contain approximately 76,000 clones, around 85% of them singletons. V gave up 1 base and J gave up 3 bases, with 16 bases separating them. Germline V gene sequence: CDR1 LNHDA, CDR2 SQIVND (reference sequence). The CDR3 consists of 16 residues. The receptor's source is a woman of 80 years or more with active or convalescent COVID-19. Source material: peripheral blood. This rearrangement joins TRBV19 to TRBJ2-7; D not certain. The CDR3 nucleotides read TGTGCCAGTAGTATAGGAAGAGGCTTACCCGACTACGAGCAGTACTTC. Its translation: CASSIGRGLPDYEQYF.